Below, 16 T cell receptor beta chains from the same sample are listed, as sequenced in a study of T-cell memory formation after mild COVID-19. TCRdb re-called the 5' RACE reads through MiXCR, storing one row per CDR3 protein. The profile covers under 400,000 distinct CDR3 sequences, with roughly 20% appearing a single time and around 12% taken by the ten largest. The sample was PBMCs or a T cell subset sorted from them (not recorded which). The receptors originated from an adult woman who had mild COVID-19 (a few samples of this study predate the infection). Cell type and time point are not known.

The chain carries TRBV7-8 and TRBJ2-1, with unresolved D. The CDR3 loop spans 13 amino acids. V shed 0 bases and J shed 3 bases, with 3 bases lying between them. The germline V gene has CDR1 SGHVS and CDR2 FQNEAQ. CDR3 sequence reads: CASSLAYYNEQFF. CDR3 sequence (DNA): TGTGCCAGCAGCTTAGCGTACTACAATGAGCAGTTCTTC.

CDR3 residues: CASSQGYGFLNTEAFF. In nucleotides, the CDR3 is TGCGCCAGCAGCCAAGGTTATGGGTTCTTGAACACTGAAGCTTTCTTT. V gene TRBV4-3 combines with J gene TRBJ1-1; D ambiguous. V lost 1 base and J lost 0, with 12 bases in between. Germline V lookup: CDR1 LGHNA, CDR2 YSLEER. This CDR3 has 16 residues.

This clonotype came up a few times. This rearrangement joins TRBV18 to TRBJ1-2; D unresolved. V was cut by 2 bases and J by 4 bases, with 11 bases left in between. The germline V gene has CDR1 KGHSH and CDR2 LQKENI. The CDR3 extends over 14 amino acids. This CDR3 reads CASSPGPMAYGYTF. In DNA, the CDR3 is TGTGCCAGCTCACCAGGGCCCATGGCCTATGGCTACACCTTC.

The CDR3 is CSARQGMNTGELFF. The CDR3 DNA follows: TGCAGTGCTCGACAGGGGATGAACACCGGGGAGCTGTTTTTT. V usage is TRBV20-1 and J usage is TRBJ2-2; 8 bases agree with TRBD1. With 5 bases clipped from V and 1 base from J, the junction kept 3 bases outside the gene matches. Germline CDR1 reads DFQATT; CDR2 reads SNEGSKA (reference sequence). This CDR3 spans 14 amino acids.

This chain links TRBV7-2 with TRBJ1-1; D perhaps matches TRBD1 (5 bases). Trimming shortened V by 5 bases and J by 2 bases, and 30 bases separated the two germline ends. The CDR3 totals 20 residues. Germline assignment: CDR1 SGHTA and CDR2 FQGNSA. As DNA, the CDR3 is TGTGCCAGCAGCCCCTGGGTGCCCCGGACAATAAAAGGGAGAAACACTGAAGCTTTCTTT. Encoded protein: CASSPWVPRTIKGRNTEAFF.

The rearrangement links TRBV7-8 to TRBJ2-1; D possibly corresponds to TRBD2 (5 bases). Germline V lookup: CDR1 SGHVS, CDR2 FQNEAQ. The V end lost 2 bases, the J end lost 0 bases, and 14 bases lay between the germline ends. This CDR3 is 17 amino acids long. The CDR3 nucleotides read TGTGCCAGCAGCTTAAGCTTCACACGGGGCTCCTACAATGAGCAGTTCTTC. Protein: CASSLSFTRGSYNEQFF.

With regard to this clonotype: The junction departs from germline at one end; a sequencing error may be responsible. The chain joins TRBV7-7 to TRBJ2-1; 7 nucleotides align to TRBD2. Germline V CDR1 and CDR2: SSHAT, FNYEAQ (reference sequence). The CDR3 consists of 16 residues. The CDR3 DNA reads TGTGCTAGCAGCTTAGGTTCTGCGGGAGACCACAATGAGCAGTTCTTC. It yields the protein CASSLGSAGDHNEQFF. The full variable domain, completed using reference TRBV7-7 and TRBJ2-1, is GAGVSQSPRYKVTKRGQDVTLRCDPISSHATLYWYQQALGQGPEFLTYFNYEAQPDKSGLPSDRFSAERPEGSISTLTIQRTEQRDSAMYRCASSLGSAGDHNEQFFGPGTRLTVL.

This sequence joins TRBV12-3 or TRBV12-4 and TRBJ2-3; 14 bases fit TRBD2. CDR3 length: 16 amino acids. J lost 6 bases, V lost 6 bases, and 8 bases had no gene match. CDR3 in DNA: TGTGCCAGCAGCCCCGGACTAGCGGGAGGAAGGGATACGCAGTATTTT. Translating gives CASSPGLAGGRDTQYF.

This clonotype was seen a single time. V is TRBV12-3 or TRBV12-4 and J is TRBJ1-5; 7 bases are shared with TRBD1. The CDR3 sequence is 15 residues long. V trimming: 5 bases; J trimming: 0 bases; junction bases outside the gene matches: 4. The CDR3 nucleotides read TGTGCCAGCAGTGACAGGGACGTTAGCAATCAGCCCCAGCATTTT. Residues: CASSDRDVSNQPQHF.

V gene TRBV12-3 or TRBV12-4 combines with J gene TRBJ1-5, with D perhaps TRBD1 (5 bases). There are 16 residues in the CDR3. V was trimmed by 5 bases and J by 2 bases, leaving 16 bases between them. The CDR3: CASSPRGGRGNQPQHF. In DNA form, the CDR3 reads TGTGCCAGCAGTCCTCGGGGCGGAAGGGGCAATCAGCCCCAGCATTTT.

The rearrangement uses TRBV12-3 or TRBV12-4 and TRBJ1-4, with D perhaps matching TRBD1 (6 bases). The V gene lost 6 bases and the J gene lost 5 bases, with 16 bases spanning the gap. CDR3 length: 15 residues. The CDR3 spells CASSSQQGKNEKLFF. Here the CDR3 DNA reads TGTGCCAGCAGCAGCCAACAGGGTAAAAATGAAAAACTGTTTTTT.

The genes are TRBV30 and TRBJ1-1; D not resolved. Germline V gives CDR1 GTSNPN, CDR2 SVGIG (reference sequence). This CDR3 comprises 13 residues. Trimming pared 5 bases from V and 4 bases from J, leaving 14 bases between. This CDR3 reads CAWFSGKVTEAFF. The DNA of the CDR3 is TGTGCCTGGTTCTCCGGGAAAGTCACTGAAGCTTTCTTT.

This clonotype was seen ten or more times. This chain links TRBV20-1 with TRBJ2-3, with D possibly TRBD2 on 6 matching bases. V shed 1 base and J shed 1 base, with 12 bases lying between them. Germline CDR1 reads DFQATT; CDR2 reads SNEGSKA (reference sequence). The CDR3 loop spans 15 amino acids. Here the CDR3 reads CSARVQLAGTDTQYF. The CDR3 DNA reads as TGCAGTGCTAGAGTGCAGTTAGCGGGCACAGATACGCAGTATTTT.

V usage is TRBV10-3 and J usage is TRBJ1-2; 7 positions match TRBD1. In germline, CDR1 is ENHRY, CDR2 SYGVKD. The CDR3 is made up of 14 amino acids. J gave up 3 bases and V 10 bases, and 11 bases lay outside the gene matches. The CDR3 coding sequence is TGTGCCACATCAATTGGGGACAGTGACTATGGCTACACCTTC. This gives the protein CATSIGDSDYGYTF.

This clonotype was counted ten times or more. CDR3 region: CASRLSGLAAYEQYF. The CDR3 DNA reads as TGTGCCAGCAGACTATCAGGACTAGCGGCCTACGAGCAGTACTTC. The rearrangement links TRBV4-2 to TRBJ2-7; the match to TRBD2 covers 10 bases. Per the germline V gene, CDR1 is LGHNA and CDR2 is YNFKEQ. V dropped 6 bases and J dropped 2; count of bases not matched to a gene: 7. The CDR3 runs 15 residues.

In this sample, this clonotype turned up a few times. The chain has TRBV5-1 and TRBJ2-7, with a tentative D call TRBD1 (6 bases). Looked up from germline, CDR1 is SGHRS and CDR2 is YFSETQ. CDR3 length: 14 residues. Trimming removed 4 bases from V and 4 bases from J, with 15 bases in between. CDR3 in DNA: TGCGCCAGCAGCCCGGACAGCCAATTGTACGAGCAGTACTTC. Its protein is CASSPDSQLYEQYF.